The clone carrying this TCR beta chain was recorded many times. Antigen specificity is unknown. Library preparation followed earlier protocols using designated TCR primers. TCRdb reprocessed the PCR reads via MiXCR and lists one record per CDR3 protein. The sample records approximately 670,000 distinct CDR3 sequences, just under 20% being singletons. When naive CD8 T cells were sorted, they were gated as CD8+CD4-CCR7+CD45RA+. This specimen comes from a study of molecular identifiers for immune sequencing clone quantification. Study-level background: Replicate RNA from roughly 21,000 or 96,000 naive CD8 T cells formed five aliquots; four were sequenced.

Trimming left V 5 bases short and J 2 bases short, with 11 bases between. The length of the CDR3 is 13 residues. CDR1 is SGHRS, CDR2 YFSETQ, per germline. General observations from the study: Barcode sharing among identical TCR molecules could make large clones appear smaller.

This chain connects TRBV5-1 to TRBJ2-7; possible D gene TRBD1, 5 bases. The receptor comes from a human donor in good health. Some libraries in this study had Jurkat cell RNA spiked in. The source material was naive CD8+ T cells from blood, with Jurkat cell RNA spiked in. Subset given: FACS-sorted CD8+CD4-CCR7+CD45RA+ naive T cells. CDR3 residues: CASRTERTYEQYF. The CDR3 region has the DNA TGCGCCAGCAGGACAGAACGCACCTACGAGCAGTACTTC.